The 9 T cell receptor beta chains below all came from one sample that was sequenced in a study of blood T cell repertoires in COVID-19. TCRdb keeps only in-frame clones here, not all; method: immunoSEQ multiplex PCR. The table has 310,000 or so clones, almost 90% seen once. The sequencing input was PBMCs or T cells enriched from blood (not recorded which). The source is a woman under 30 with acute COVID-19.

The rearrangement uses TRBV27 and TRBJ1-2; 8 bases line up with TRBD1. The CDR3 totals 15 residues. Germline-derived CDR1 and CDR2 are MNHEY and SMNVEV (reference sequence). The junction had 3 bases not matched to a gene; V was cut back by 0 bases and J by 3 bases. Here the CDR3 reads CASSLSTGVHYGYTF. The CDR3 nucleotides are TGTGCCAGCAGTTTATCGACAGGGGTACACTATGGCTACACCTTC.

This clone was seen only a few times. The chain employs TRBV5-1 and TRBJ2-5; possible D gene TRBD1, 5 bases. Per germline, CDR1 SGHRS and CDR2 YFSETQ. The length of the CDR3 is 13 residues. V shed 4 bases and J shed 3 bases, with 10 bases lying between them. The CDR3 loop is CASSTPREETQYF. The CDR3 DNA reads TGCGCCAGCAGCACCCCCAGGGAAGAGACCCAGTACTTC.

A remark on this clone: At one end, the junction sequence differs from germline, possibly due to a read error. The CDR3 protein is CASSGQYYSNQPQHF. The CDR3, as DNA: TGTGCCAGTAGTGGACAGTATTATAGCAATCAGCCCCAGCATTTT. The chain is built from TRBV2 and TRBJ1-5, with D possibly matching TRBD1 (6 bases). Per germline, CDR1 SNHLY and CDR2 FYNNEI. The CDR3 sequence is 15 residues long. Filled out from reference TRBV2 and TRBJ1-5, the complete variable domain reads EPEVTQTPSHQVTQMGQEVILRCVPISNHLYFYWYRQILGQKVEFLVSFYNNEISEKSEIFDDQFSVERPDGSNFTLKIRSTKLEDSAMYFCASSGQYYSNQPQHFGDGTRLSIL.

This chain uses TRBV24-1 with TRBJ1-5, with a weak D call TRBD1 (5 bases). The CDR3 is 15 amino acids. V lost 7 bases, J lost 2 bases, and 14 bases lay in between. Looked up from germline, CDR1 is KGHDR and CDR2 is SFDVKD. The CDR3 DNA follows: TGTGCCACCAGGTCCGGGGGTAATGGCAATCAGCCCCAGCATTTT. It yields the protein CATRSGGNGNQPQHF.

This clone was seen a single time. CDR3 bases: TGTGCCAGCAGCATACTCCCGAGCTCCTACAATGAGCAGTTCTTC. Encoded protein: CASSILPSSYNEQFF. The chain links TRBV5-4 to TRBJ2-1, with no clear D. Germline-derived CDR1 and CDR2 are SGHNT and YYREEE (reference sequence). This CDR3 is 15 amino acids long. Trimming cost V 4 bases and J 0 bases, with 11 bases left between them. Based on the CDR3 plus reference TRBV5-4 and TRBJ2-1, the full variable domain is ETGVTQSPTHLIKTRGQQVTLRCSSQSGHNTVSWYQQALGQGPQFIFQYYREEENGRGNFPPRFSGLQFPNYSSELNVNALELDDSALYLCASSILPSSYNEQFFGPGTRLTVL.

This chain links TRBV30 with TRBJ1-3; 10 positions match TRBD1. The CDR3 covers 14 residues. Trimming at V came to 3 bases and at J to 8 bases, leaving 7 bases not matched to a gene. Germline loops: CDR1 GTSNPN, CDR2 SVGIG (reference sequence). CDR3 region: CAWSSGTGVDTIYF. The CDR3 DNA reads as TGTGCCTGGAGCTCCGGGACAGGGGTTGACACCATATATTTT.

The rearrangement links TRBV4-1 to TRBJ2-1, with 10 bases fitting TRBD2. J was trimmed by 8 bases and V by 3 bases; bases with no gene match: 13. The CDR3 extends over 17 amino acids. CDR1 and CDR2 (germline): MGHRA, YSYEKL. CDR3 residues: CASSHSPKREGPHEQFF. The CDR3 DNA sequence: TGCGCCAGCAGCCACTCGCCCAAGCGGGAGGGCCCCCATGAGCAGTTCTTC.

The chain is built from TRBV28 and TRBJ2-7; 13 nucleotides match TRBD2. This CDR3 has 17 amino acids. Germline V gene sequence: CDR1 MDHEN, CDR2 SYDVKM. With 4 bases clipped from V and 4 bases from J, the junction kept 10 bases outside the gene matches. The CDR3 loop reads CASSSALAGGHKYEQYF. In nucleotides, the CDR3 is TGTGCCAGCAGTTCCGCACTAGCGGGAGGGCATAAATACGAGCAGTACTTC.

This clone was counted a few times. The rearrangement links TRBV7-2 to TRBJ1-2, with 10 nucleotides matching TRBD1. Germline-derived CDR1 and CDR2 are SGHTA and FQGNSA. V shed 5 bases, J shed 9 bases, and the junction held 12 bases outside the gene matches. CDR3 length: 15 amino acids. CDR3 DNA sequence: TGTGCCAGCAGCCCCAGACAGGGGGCGATGTTAAGCTACACCTTC. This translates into CASSPRQGAMLSYTF.